The T cell receptor beta chain described here comes from a study of blood T cell repertoires in COVID-19. Study at large: Samples representing acute and convalescent COVID-19 were sourced from the United States, Italy and Spain. In each case, the material was cDNA or gDNA derived from T cells, B-cell-depleted T cells, or PBMCs.

Trimming stripped 5 bases from V and 8 bases from J, with 10 bases between. The CDR3 contains 12 residues. Per the authors' pipeline: Estimated nucleated cell counts came from reference gene primer amplification. Repertoires were generated with immunoSEQ multiplex PCR, while TCRdb's copy carries only in-frame clones and drops some. Clone size and the V and J calls come from that table; the DNA yielded D and trimming. This sample has 150,000 to 200,000 clones, with 89% found just once. A single count supports this clone. The V and J genes are TRBV12-3 or TRBV12-4 and TRBJ2-1; tentative D call: TRBD2 (5 bases). The sequence was collected from a man aged 18 to 30 who had recovered from COVID-19. Input material: peripheral blood. The CDR3 here is CASSAGLDEQFF. CDR3 nucleotide sequence: TGTGCCAGCAGTGCCGGACTCGATGAGCAGTTCTTC.